This T cell receptor beta chain was sequenced in a study of beta chain features in type 1 diabetes. Whole-study context: Patient and healthy donor groups were alike in age, gender and cell yields. General study findings and limits: Type 1 diabetes patients showed a moderate but significant shortening of TCRB CDR3s in all four CD4+ subsets.

This CDR3 has 13 amino acids. The junction had 0 bases not matched to a gene; V was cut back by 3 bases and J by 5 bases. CDR1 is MNHEY, CDR2 SMNVEV, per germline (reference sequence). This clone was observed a handful of times. The antigen remains unidentified. Other nucleotide sequences from this sample produce the same CDR3. The study reverse transcribed the entire isolated RNA, so it sequenced expressed TCRB transcripts. The repertoire was sequenced with immunoSEQ multiplex PCR; TCRdb's copy has only in-frame clones and lacks some. The sample shows some 660,000 clones, 11% to 15% of them seen only once.

Sequencing used naive CD4+ T cells from blood. The V gene is TRBV27, the J gene TRBJ1-2, with TRBD1 matching over 10 bases. The TCR sequence derives from a man aged 18 to 35 with type 1 diabetes. As DNA, the CDR3 is TGTGCCAGCAGTTTGGACAGGGGGTATGGCTACACCTTC. It codes for CASSLDRGYGYTF.